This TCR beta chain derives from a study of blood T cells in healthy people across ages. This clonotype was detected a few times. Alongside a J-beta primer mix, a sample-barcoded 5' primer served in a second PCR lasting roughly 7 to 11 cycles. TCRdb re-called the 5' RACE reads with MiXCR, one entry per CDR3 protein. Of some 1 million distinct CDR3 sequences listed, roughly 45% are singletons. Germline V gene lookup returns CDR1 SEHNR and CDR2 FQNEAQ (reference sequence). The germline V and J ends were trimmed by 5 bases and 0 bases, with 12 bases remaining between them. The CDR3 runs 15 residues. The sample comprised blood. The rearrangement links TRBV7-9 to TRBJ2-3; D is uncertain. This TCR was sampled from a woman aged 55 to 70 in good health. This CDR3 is CASSPVRPSTDTQYF. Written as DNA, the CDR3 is TGTGCCAGCAGCCCCGTCCGACCTAGCACAGATACGCAGTATTTT.